This note documents a single TCR beta chain sequence. Its antigen is not known. These gene names are mouse names. The read ends 4 residues shy of where the CDR3 ends; the end is completed using the germline J gene. This specimen includes other DNA sequences encoding the same CDR3. The sample is drawn from a study of CD8+ T cells in alopecia areata. The CDR3 totals 13 residues. Germline V CDR1 and CDR2: NNHDY, SYVADS. The V end lost 6 bases, the J end lost 0 bases, and 10 bases lay between the germline ends. Study conclusions and caveats: Lesional scalp displayed greater clonality than normal scalp, most notably in alopecia totalis/universalis.

Extracted from the samples, RNA was reverse transcribed into cDNA to serve as the sequencing template. Sequenced by immunoSEQ multiplex PCR; TCRdb stores in-frame clones only, minus some. Sampling found about 270,000 clones, none seen once. The sorting of pooled cutaneous lymph node cells relied on CD4, CD8alpha, NKG2D, NKG2ACE and other markers. The chain joins TRBV13-3 to TRBJ2-7; TRBD1 is a possible D gene (6 bases). The sequence came from a C3H/HeJ mouse with alopecia areata. For this strain, the MHC haplotype corresponds to H2-k. Sequences were obtained from CD4+ T cells sorted from a lymph node. Incomplete CDR3 DNA: TGTGCCAGCACCGGACAGAGCTCCTAT. Protein: CASTGQSSY. The CDR3, in full, reads CASTGQSSYEQYF.